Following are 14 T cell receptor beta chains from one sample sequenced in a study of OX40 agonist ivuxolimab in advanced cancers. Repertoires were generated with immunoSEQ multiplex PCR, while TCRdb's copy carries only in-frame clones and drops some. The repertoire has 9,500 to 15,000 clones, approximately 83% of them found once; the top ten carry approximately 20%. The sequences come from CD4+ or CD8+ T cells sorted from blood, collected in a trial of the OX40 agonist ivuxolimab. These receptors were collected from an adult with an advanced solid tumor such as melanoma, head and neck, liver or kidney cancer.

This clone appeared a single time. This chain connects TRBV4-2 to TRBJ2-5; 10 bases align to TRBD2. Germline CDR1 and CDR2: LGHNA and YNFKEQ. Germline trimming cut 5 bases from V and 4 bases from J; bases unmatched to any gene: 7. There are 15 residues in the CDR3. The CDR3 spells CASSLLAGGGETQYF. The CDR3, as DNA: TGTGCCAGCAGCTTATTAGCGGGAGGTGGAGAGACCCAGTACTTC.

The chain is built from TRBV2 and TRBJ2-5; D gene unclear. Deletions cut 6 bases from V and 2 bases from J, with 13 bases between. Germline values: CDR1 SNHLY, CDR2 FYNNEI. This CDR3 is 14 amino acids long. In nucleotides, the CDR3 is TGTGCCAGCAGCTTAGCCCTTGAGCAAGAGACCCAGTACTTC. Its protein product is CASSLALEQETQYF.

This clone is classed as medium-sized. CDR3: CASSIRAGNDGGYTF. CDR3 nucleotides: TGTGCCAGTAGTATTCGGGCAGGGAATGACGGTGGCTACACCTTC. The rearrangement links TRBV19 to TRBJ1-2; D is perhaps TRBD1 (5 bases). From germline, CDR1 is LNHDA and CDR2 SQIVND (reference sequence). This CDR3 is 15 amino acids long. V shed 3 bases and J shed 7 bases, with 18 bases lying between them.

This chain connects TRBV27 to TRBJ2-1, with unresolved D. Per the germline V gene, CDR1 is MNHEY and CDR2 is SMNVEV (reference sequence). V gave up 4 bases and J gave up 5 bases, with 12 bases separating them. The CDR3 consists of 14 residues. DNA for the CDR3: TGTGCCAGCAGTTCCGGGTCACCGGACAATGAGCAGTTCTTC. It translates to CASSSGSPDNEQFF.

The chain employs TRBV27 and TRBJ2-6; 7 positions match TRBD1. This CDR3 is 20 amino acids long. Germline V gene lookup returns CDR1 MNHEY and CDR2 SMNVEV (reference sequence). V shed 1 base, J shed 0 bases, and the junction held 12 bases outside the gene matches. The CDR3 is CASSLYPRQGIISGANVLTF. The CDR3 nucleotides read TGTGCCAGCAGTTTATACCCCAGACAGGGAATCATCTCTGGGGCCAACGTCCTGACTTTC.

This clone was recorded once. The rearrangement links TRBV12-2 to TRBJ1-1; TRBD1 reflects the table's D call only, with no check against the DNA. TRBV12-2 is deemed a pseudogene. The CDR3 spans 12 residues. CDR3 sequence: CASRSGDTEAFF. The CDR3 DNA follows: TGTGCAAGTCGCTCAGGGGACACTGAAGCTTTCTTT.

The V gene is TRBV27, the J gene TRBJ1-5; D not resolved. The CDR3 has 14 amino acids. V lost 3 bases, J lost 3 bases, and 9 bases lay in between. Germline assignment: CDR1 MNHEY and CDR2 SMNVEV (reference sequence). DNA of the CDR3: TGTGCCAGCAGTTTGGGCCGGGACAATCAGCCCCAGCATTTT. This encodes CASSLGRDNQPQHF.

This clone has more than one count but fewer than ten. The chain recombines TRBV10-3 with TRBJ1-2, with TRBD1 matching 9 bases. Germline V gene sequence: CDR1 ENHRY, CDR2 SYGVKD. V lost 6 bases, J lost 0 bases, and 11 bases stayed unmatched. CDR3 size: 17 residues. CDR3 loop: CAISSPGTGQTNYGYTF. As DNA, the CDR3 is TGTGCCATCAGCTCGCCAGGGACAGGGCAAACTAACTATGGCTACACCTTC.

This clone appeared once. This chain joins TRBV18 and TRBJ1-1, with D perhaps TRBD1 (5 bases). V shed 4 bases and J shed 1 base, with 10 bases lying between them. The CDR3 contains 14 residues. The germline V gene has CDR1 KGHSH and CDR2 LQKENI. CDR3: CASSLGAGNTEAFF. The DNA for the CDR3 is TGTGCCAGCTCACTCGGGGCAGGGAACACTGAAGCTTTCTTT.

This CDR3 is CASSPPPSGFTDTQYF. The CDR3 DNA reads TGTGCCAGCAGTCCCCCCCCCTCAGGTTTCACAGATACGCAGTATTTT. This chain uses TRBV28 with TRBJ2-3; D ambiguous. V lost 5 bases and J 2 bases, leaving 17 bases between the germline ends. Germline V gene lookup returns CDR1 MDHEN and CDR2 SYDVKM. The CDR3 contains 16 residues.

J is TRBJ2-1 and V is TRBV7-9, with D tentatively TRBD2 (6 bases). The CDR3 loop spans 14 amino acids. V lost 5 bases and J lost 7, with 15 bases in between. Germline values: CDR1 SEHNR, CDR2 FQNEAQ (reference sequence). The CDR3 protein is CASSPSLAENEQFF. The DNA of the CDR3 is TGTGCCAGCAGCCCCTCATTAGCGGAAAATGAGCAGTTCTTC.

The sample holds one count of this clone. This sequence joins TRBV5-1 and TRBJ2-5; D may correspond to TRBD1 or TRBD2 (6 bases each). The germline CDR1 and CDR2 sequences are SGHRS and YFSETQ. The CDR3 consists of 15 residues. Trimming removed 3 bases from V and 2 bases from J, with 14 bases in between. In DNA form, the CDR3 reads TGCGCCAGCAGCTGGGGGGCCTCCCAACAAGAGACCCAGTACTTC. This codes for CASSWGASQQETQYF.

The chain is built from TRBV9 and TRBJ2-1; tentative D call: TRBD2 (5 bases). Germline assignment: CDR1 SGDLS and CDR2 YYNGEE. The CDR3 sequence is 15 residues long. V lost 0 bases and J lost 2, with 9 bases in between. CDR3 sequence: CASSVASSPYNEQFF. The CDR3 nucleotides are TGTGCCAGCAGCGTAGCTAGCAGCCCCTACAATGAGCAGTTCTTC.

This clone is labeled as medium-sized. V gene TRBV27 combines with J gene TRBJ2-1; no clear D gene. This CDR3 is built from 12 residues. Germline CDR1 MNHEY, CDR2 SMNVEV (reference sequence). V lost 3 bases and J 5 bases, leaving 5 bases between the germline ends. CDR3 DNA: TGTGCCAGCAGTTTGGGTAACAATGAGCAGTTCTTC. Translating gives CASSLGNNEQFF.